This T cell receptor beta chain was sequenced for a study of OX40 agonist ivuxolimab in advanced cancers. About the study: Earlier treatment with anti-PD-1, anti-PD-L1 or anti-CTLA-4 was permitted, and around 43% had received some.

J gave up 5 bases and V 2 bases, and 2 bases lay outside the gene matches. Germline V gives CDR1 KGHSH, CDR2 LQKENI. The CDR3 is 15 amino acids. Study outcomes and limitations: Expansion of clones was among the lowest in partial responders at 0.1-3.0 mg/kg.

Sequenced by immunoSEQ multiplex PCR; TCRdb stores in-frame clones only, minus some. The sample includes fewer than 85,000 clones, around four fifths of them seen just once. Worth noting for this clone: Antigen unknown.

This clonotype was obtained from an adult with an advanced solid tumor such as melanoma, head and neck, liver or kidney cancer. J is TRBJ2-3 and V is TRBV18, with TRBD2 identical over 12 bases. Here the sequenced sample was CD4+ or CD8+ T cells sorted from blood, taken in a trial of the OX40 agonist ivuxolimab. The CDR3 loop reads CASSPRTSGKDTQYF. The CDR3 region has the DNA TGTGCCAGCTCACCAAGGACTAGCGGGAAAGATACGCAGTATTTT.